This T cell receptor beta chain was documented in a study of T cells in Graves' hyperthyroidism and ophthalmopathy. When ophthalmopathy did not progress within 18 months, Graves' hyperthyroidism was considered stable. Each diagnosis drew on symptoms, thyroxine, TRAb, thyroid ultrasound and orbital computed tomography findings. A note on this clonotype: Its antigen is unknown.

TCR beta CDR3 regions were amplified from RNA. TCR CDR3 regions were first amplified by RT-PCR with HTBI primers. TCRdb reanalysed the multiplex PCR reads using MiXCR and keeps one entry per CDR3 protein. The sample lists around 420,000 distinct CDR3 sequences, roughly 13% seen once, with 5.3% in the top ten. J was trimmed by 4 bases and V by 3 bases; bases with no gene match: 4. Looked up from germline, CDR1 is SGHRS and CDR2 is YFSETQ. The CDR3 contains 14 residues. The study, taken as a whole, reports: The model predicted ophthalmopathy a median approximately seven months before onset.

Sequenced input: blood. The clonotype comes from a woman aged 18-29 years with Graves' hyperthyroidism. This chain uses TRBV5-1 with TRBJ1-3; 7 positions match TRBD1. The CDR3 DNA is TGCGCCAGCAGCTACAGGGGCGTAGGAAACACCATATATTTT. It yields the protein CASSYRGVGNTIYF.